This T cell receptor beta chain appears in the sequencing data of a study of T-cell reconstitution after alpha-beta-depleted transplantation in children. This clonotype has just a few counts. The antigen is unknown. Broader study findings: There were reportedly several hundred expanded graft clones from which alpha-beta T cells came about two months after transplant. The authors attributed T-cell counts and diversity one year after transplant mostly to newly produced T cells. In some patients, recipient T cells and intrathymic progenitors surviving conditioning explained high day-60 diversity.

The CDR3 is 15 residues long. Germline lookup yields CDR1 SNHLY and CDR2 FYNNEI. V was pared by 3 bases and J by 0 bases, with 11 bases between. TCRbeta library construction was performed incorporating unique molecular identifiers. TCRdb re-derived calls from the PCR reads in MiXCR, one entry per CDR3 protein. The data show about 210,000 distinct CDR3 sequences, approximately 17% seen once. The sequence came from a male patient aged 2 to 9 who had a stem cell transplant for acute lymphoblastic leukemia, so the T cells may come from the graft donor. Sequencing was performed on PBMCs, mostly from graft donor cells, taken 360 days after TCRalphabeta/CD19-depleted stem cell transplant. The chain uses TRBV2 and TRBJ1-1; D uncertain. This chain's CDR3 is CASSDGWGVNTEAFF. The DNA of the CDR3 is TGTGCCAGCAGTGATGGTTGGGGAGTGAACACTGAAGCTTTCTTT.